A selection of T cell receptor beta chains follows, all from one sample in a study of early T cells in non-severe SARS-CoV-2 infection. Each CDR3 protein gets one entry after TCRdb re-called the 5' RACE reads with MiXCR. The data contain 70,000 or so distinct CDR3 sequences, roughly an eighth of them seen just once; the ten biggest clones take up roughly 1.3%. Source material: whole blood. The receptors come from an adult who was a healthcare worker with PCR-confirmed SARS-CoV-2 infection or an uninfected control (not recorded which). Both conserved end residues are part of each CDR3. The order of the fields is V gene, J gene, clone size, D gene, CDR3 protein, CDR3 DNA. The D gene is left open where the match is weak. A row's size may be missing; if present it is once, few, many or a size class.

v_call: TRBV20-1
j_call: TRBJ1-2
clone_size: many
d_call: TRBD1
cdr3_aa: CSALPRTGYGYTF
cdr3_nt: TGCAGTGCCCTTCCCCGGACAGGGTATGGCTACACCTTC

v_call: TRBV6-1
j_call: TRBJ1-5
clone_size: many
d_call: TRBD1
cdr3_aa: CASSEDRGGWQPQHF
cdr3_nt: TGTGCCAGCAGTGAAGACAGGGGAGGTTGGCAGCCCCAGCATTTT

v_call: TRBV3-1
j_call: TRBJ2-1
clone_size: many
d_call: TRBD2
cdr3_aa: CASSQRTSGSSLLQFF
cdr3_nt: TGTGCCAGCAGCCAAAGGACTAGCGGGAGCTCCCTATTGCAGTTCTTC

v_call: TRBV7-8
j_call: TRBJ1-1
clone_size: many
d_call: TRBD1
cdr3_aa: CASSVTGETEAFF
cdr3_nt: TGTGCCAGCAGCGTTACAGGGGAGACTGAAGCTTTCTTT

v_call: TRBV20-1
j_call: TRBJ2-7
clone_size: many
d_call: TRBD2
cdr3_aa: CSAQGPGLAGVGYEQYF
cdr3_nt: TGCAGTGCTCAGGGACCGGGACTAGCGGGAGTGGGCTACGAGCAGTACTTC

v_call: TRBV18
j_call: TRBJ1-6
clone_size: -
d_call: -
cdr3_aa: CASSPRGIENSPLHF
cdr3_nt: TGTGCCAGCTCACCACGAGGAATCGAAAATTCACCCCTCCACTTT

v_call: TRBV7-9
j_call: TRBJ2-7
clone_size: many
d_call: TRBD2
cdr3_aa: CASMGLASYEQYF
cdr3_nt: TGTGCCAGCATGGGACTAGCCTCCTACGAGCAGTACTTC

v_call: TRBV28
j_call: TRBJ1-5
clone_size: once
d_call: -
cdr3_aa: CASFGLNQPQHF
cdr3_nt: TGTGCCAGCTTCGGGCTCAATCAGCCCCAGCATTTT

v_call: TRBV7-8
j_call: TRBJ1-5
clone_size: few
d_call: -
cdr3_aa: CASSLAAAGSGQPQHF
cdr3_nt: TGTGCCAGCAGCTTAGCAGCGGCAGGGTCAGGTCAGCCCCAGCATTTT

v_call: TRBV13
j_call: TRBJ2-7
clone_size: -
d_call: -
cdr3_aa: CASSQNREQYF
cdr3_nt: TGTGCCAGCAGCCAAAACCGCGAGCAGTACTTC

v_call: TRBV12-3/TRBV12-4
j_call: TRBJ1-1
clone_size: many
d_call: -
cdr3_aa: CASSSSTPDGEAFF
cdr3_nt: TGTGCCAGCAGTTCCTCCACCCCGGATGGTGAAGCTTTCTTT

v_call: TRBV7-2
j_call: TRBJ1-6
clone_size: once
d_call: -
cdr3_aa: CASSFVPVNSPLHF
cdr3_nt: TGTGCCAGCAGCTTTGTCCCCGTTAATTCACCCCTCCACTTT

v_call: TRBV10-1
j_call: TRBJ2-1
clone_size: many
d_call: TRBD2
cdr3_aa: CASSLAGGHNEQFF
cdr3_nt: TGCGCCAGCAGCCTAGCGGGGGGACACAATGAGCAGTTCTTC

v_call: TRBV7-6
j_call: TRBJ2-3
clone_size: -
d_call: -
cdr3_aa: CVSSFSSTDTQYF
cdr3_nt: TGTGTCAGCAGCTTCTCTAGCACAGATACGCAGTATTTT

v_call: TRBV7-2
j_call: TRBJ1-6
clone_size: few
d_call: -
cdr3_aa: CASHRVTNSPLHF
cdr3_nt: TGTGCCTCACACAGGGTAACGAATTCACCCCTCCACTTT

v_call: TRBV29-1
j_call: TRBJ1-1
clone_size: few
d_call: -
cdr3_aa: CSVEAIAGGGTEAFF
cdr3_nt: TGCAGCGTTGAAGCTATAGCCGGGGGTGGGACTGAAGCTTTCTTT

v_call: TRBV5-5
j_call: TRBJ2-3
clone_size: few
d_call: -
cdr3_aa: CANSLDIQDTQYF
cdr3_nt: TGTGCCAACAGCCTGGACATCCAGGATACGCAGTATTTT

v_call: TRBV28
j_call: TRBJ1-2
clone_size: -
d_call: TRBD1
cdr3_aa: CASSLGTAHYGYTF
cdr3_nt: TGTGCCAGCAGTTTAGGGACAGCCCACTATGGCTACACCTTC

v_call: TRBV7-2
j_call: TRBJ1-1
clone_size: many
d_call: TRBD1
cdr3_aa: CASSFNRGYTEAFF
cdr3_nt: TGTGCCAGCAGCTTCAACAGGGGGTACACTGAAGCTTTCTTT

v_call: TRBV20-1
j_call: TRBJ1-5
clone_size: many
d_call: -
cdr3_aa: CSARDSTPGRQPQHF
cdr3_nt: TGCAGTGCTAGAGATTCGACCCCAGGACGGCAGCCCCAGCATTTT

v_call: TRBV29-1
j_call: TRBJ2-5
clone_size: few
d_call: TRBD1
cdr3_aa: CSVTGGAGRETQYF
cdr3_nt: TGCAGCGTGACAGGGGGAGCAGGCAGAGAGACCCAGTACTTC

v_call: TRBV7-2
j_call: TRBJ1-5
clone_size: many
d_call: -
cdr3_aa: CASSLEQELNQPQHF
cdr3_nt: TGTGCCAGCAGCTTGGAGCAGGAGCTTAATCAGCCCCAGCATTTT

v_call: TRBV13
j_call: TRBJ2-7
clone_size: -
d_call: TRBD1
cdr3_aa: CASSLGLQGPYEQYF
cdr3_nt: TGTGCCAGCAGCTTAGGTCTACAGGGGCCCTACGAGCAGTACTTC

v_call: TRBV29-1
j_call: TRBJ2-7
clone_size: -
d_call: TRBD1
cdr3_aa: CSVEVGTGDYEQYF
cdr3_nt: TGCAGCGTTGAGGTGGGGACAGGCGACTACGAGCAGTACTTC

v_call: TRBV9
j_call: TRBJ2-3
clone_size: many
d_call: -
cdr3_aa: CASGRESISTDTQYF
cdr3_nt: TGTGCCAGCGGCCGGGAGTCCATCAGCACAGATACGCAGTATTTT

v_call: TRBV5-4
j_call: TRBJ2-2
clone_size: many
d_call: -
cdr3_aa: CASSPEGAAAYGELFF
cdr3_nt: TGTGCCAGCAGCCCGGAGGGGGCCGCCGCCTATGGGGAGCTGTTTTTT

v_call: TRBV28
j_call: TRBJ2-2
clone_size: many
d_call: TRBD1
cdr3_aa: CASSYRGTGELFF
cdr3_nt: TGTGCCAGCAGTTACAGGGGGACCGGGGAGCTGTTTTTT

v_call: TRBV28
j_call: TRBJ2-6
clone_size: many
d_call: -
cdr3_aa: CASTPWRTSGANVLIF
cdr3_nt: TGTGCCAGCACTCCCTGGCGGACCTCTGGGGCCAACGTCCTGATTTTC

v_call: TRBV7-2
j_call: TRBJ2-3
clone_size: -
d_call: -
cdr3_aa: CASSSIADTDTQYF
cdr3_nt: TGTGCCAGCAGCTCCATAGCGGACACAGATACGCAGTATTTT

v_call: TRBV30
j_call: TRBJ1-6
clone_size: few
d_call: -
cdr3_aa: CAWSVRVGGSPLHF
cdr3_nt: TGTGCCTGGAGTGTAAGAGTAGGGGGTTCACCCCTCCACTTT

v_call: TRBV6-5
j_call: TRBJ1-4
clone_size: few
d_call: -
cdr3_aa: CASCSGPNEKLFF
cdr3_nt: TGTGCCAGCTGTTCAGGGCCAAATGAAAAACTGTTTTTT

v_call: TRBV27
j_call: TRBJ1-5
clone_size: many
d_call: TRBD1
cdr3_aa: CASTATWGTGSQPQHF
cdr3_nt: TGTGCCAGCACCGCTACGTGGGGGACAGGGAGCCAGCCCCAGCATTTT

v_call: TRBV4-3
j_call: TRBJ2-5
clone_size: -
d_call: -
cdr3_aa: CASSQDLTNQETQYF
cdr3_nt: TGCGCCAGCAGCCAAGATCTTACGAACCAAGAGACCCAGTACTTC

v_call: TRBV3-1
j_call: TRBJ2-5
clone_size: many
d_call: TRBD2
cdr3_aa: CASSQLAGQETQYF
cdr3_nt: TGTGCCAGCAGCCAGCTAGCGGGCCAAGAGACCCAGTACTTC